This record concerns one TCR beta chain sequence. For the second PCR, which ran for about 6 to 12 cycles, a sample-barcoded 5' primer and a J-beta primer mix were used. TCRdb reprocessed the 5' RACE reads via MiXCR and lists one record per CDR3 protein. The sample yields around 2 million distinct CDR3 sequences, approximately 40% seen once. The data originate from a study of blood T cells in healthy people across ages. V lost 1 base, J lost 2 bases, and 14 bases lay in between. Per germline, CDR1 DFQATT and CDR2 SNEGSKA (reference sequence). The CDR3 sequence is 15 residues long. The sequence was obtained from a human donor in good health. The sequenced sample consisted of blood. The chain joins TRBV20-1 to TRBJ2-5; D call uncertain. The DNA for the CDR3 is TGCAGTGCTAGAGCCCAACACGGACGGCAAGAGACCCAGTACTTC. Protein sequence: CSARAQHGRQETQYF.